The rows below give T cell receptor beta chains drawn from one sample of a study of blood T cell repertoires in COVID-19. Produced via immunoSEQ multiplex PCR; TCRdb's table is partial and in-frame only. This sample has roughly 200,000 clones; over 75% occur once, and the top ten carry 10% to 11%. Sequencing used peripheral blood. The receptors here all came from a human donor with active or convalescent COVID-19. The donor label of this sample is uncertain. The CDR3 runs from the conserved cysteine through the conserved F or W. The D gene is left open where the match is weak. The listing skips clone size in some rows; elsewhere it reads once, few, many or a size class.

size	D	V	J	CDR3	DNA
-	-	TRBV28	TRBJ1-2	CASSWGLRGGYTF	TGTGCCAGCAGTTGGGGCCTGCGGGGTGGCTACACCTTC
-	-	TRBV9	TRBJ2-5	CASSGLQETQYF	TGTGCCAGCAGCGGACTCCAAGAGACCCAGTACTTC
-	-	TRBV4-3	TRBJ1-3	CASSQGAVNSGNTIYF	TGCGCCAGCAGCCAGGGGGCAGTTAACTCTGGAAACACCATATATTTT
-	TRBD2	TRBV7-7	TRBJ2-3	CASSSLAGEGDTQYF	TGTGCCAGCAGCTCCCTAGCGGGGGAGGGAGATACGCAGTATTTT
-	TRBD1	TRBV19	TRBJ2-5	CASNRGARETQYF	TGTGCCAGTAACAGGGGGGCTCGAGAGACCCAGTACTTC
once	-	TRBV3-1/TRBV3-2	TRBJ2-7	CASSQGGTRAEQYF	TGTGCCAGCAGCCAAGGCGGGACTCGGGCCGAGCAGTACTTC
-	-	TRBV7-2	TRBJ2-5	CASSLALLQETQYF	TGTGCCAGCAGCTTAGCCCTCCTCCAAGAGACCCAGTACTTC
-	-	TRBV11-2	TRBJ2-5	CASSLTQTETQETQYF	TGTGCCAGCAGCTTAACGCAAACAGAGACCCAAGAGACCCAGTACTTC
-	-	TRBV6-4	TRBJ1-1	CASSSQANTEAFF	TGTGCCAGCAGTAGTCAGGCGAACACTGAAGCTTTCTTT
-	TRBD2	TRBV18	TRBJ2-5	CASSLGRAYRETQYF	TGTGCCAGCTCACTCGGGAGGGCCTATCGGGAGACCCAGTACTTC
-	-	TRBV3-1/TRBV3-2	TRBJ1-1	CASSHGGPMNTEAFF	TGTGCCAGCAGCCATGGAGGGCCGATGAACACTGAAGCTTTCTTT
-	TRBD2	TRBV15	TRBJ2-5	CATSSRLAGGGETQYF	TGTGCCACCAGCAGTAGACTCGCGGGGGGGGGTGAGACCCAGTACTTC
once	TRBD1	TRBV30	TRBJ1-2	CAWKGTGQVKRIPYYGYTF	TGTGCCTGGAAAGGGACAGGGCAAGTAAAGAGGATACCCTACTATGGCTACACCTTC
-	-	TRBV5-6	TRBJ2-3	CASSLAGDTQYF	TGTGCCAGCAGCTTGGCGGGGGATACGCAGTATTTT
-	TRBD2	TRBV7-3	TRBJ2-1	CASSDGTSGYNEQFF	TGTGCCAGCAGCGACGGGACTAGCGGATACAATGAGCAGTTCTTC
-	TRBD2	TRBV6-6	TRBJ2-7	CASSYSTSGLSGEQYF	TGTGCCAGCAGTTACTCAACTAGCGGGCTCTCAGGAGAGCAGTACTTC
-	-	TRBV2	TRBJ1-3	CASSDGQPGNTIYF	TGTGCCAGCAGTGACGGACAGCCAGGAAACACCATATATTTT
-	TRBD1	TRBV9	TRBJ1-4	CASSPRTGDEKLFF	TGTGCCAGCAGCCCCCGGACAGGGGATGAAAAACTGTTTTTT
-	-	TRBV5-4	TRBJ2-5	CASSTPGAGVKETQYF	TGTGCCAGCAGCACTCCGGGGGCGGGGGTAAAAGAGACCCAGTACTTC
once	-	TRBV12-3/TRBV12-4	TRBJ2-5	CASSLGGPSQYF	TGTGCCAGCAGTTTAGGGGGCCCCTCCCAGTACTTC
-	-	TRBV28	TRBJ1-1	CASRHYTEAFF	TGTGCCAGCAGACATTACACTGAAGCTTTCTTT
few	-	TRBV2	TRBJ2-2	CASSGGQTNTGELFF	TGTGCCAGCAGTGGCGGTCAAACGAACACCGGGGAGCTGTTTTTT
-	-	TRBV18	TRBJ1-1	CASSPRGFKNTEAFF	TGTGCCAGCTCACCGCGAGGGTTTAAGAACACTGAAGCTTTCTTT
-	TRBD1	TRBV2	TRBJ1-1	CASHRGRSEAFF	TGTGCCAGCCACAGGGGGAGATCTGAAGCTTTCTTT
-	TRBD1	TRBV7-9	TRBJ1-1	CASSSGQGRAEAFF	TGTGCCAGCAGCTCGGGACAGGGTCGAGCTGAAGCTTTCTTT
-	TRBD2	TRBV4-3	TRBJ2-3	CASSFLGAGVGDTQYF	TGCGCCAGCAGTTTCCTTGGGGCGGGGGTTGGAGATACGCAGTATTTT
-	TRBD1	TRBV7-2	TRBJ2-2	CASRSRGRGNTGELFF	TGTGCCAGCAGGTCTAGGGGGCGAGGGAACACCGGGGAGCTGTTTTTT
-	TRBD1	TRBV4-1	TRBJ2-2	CASSQVQAGGSGELFF	TGCGCCAGCAGCCAAGTGCAGGCAGGGGGCAGCGGGGAGCTGTTTTTT
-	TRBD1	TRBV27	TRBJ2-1	CASSLSQGVGGWFF	TGTGCCAGCAGTTTATCGCAGGGGGTGGGCGGTTGGTTCTTC
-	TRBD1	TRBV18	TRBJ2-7	CASSGTGAAEQYF	TGTGCCAGCTCGGGGACAGGGGCGGCCGAGCAGTACTTC
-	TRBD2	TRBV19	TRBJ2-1	CASSVQAGNYNEQFF	TGTGCCAGTTCCGTTCAAGCGGGAAATTACAATGAGCAGTTCTTC
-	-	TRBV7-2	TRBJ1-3	CASSLVQGNTIYF	TGTGCCAGCAGCTTAGTCCAGGGAAACACCATATATTTT
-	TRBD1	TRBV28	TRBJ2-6	CASRTGTGVGGANVLTF	TGTGCCAGCAGGACCGGGACAGGGGTAGGTGGGGCCAACGTCCTGACTTTC
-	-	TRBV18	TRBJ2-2	CASSPSSLTGELFF	TGTGCCAGCTCACCGTCCTCCCTCACCGGGGAGCTGTTTTTT
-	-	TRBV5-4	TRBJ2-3	CASSLGQAFTDTQYF	TGTGCCAGCAGCTTGGGACAGGCGTTCACAGATACGCAGTATTTT
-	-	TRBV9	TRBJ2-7	CASSVDLSSGYEQYF	TGTGCCAGCAGCGTCGACCTCAGTTCCGGGTACGAGCAGTACTTC
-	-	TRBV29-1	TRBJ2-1	CAVGGTPSGEQFF	TGCGCCGTTGGCGGGACCCCATCCGGTGAGCAGTTCTTC